The T cell receptor (beta chain) under discussion was sequenced for a study of metastatic and nonmetastatic thyroid tumors. As for the study in general: The authors compared repertoires across blood and tumor or nodule tissue from malignant and benign thyroid patients.

CDR1 and CDR2 from the germline V gene are LGHNT and FRNRAP. The V end lost 3 bases, the J end lost 0 bases, and 3 bases lay between the germline ends. The CDR3 totals 13 residues. Each patient came to thyroid surgery without any prior treatment (of any kind). A word on this clone: Its antigen is not identified.

TCRdb ran MiXCR on the PCR reads. The sample contains some 55,000 clones, 25% to 35% of which appear only once. General study results and limits: Compared with benign nodules, malignant thyroid tumors were reported to have significantly higher TCR beta diversity in both blood and tumor.

The sequence came from a female donor with papillary thyroid cancer or a benign thyroid nodule (not recorded which). Some clones in this sample may be carry-over from other donors' samples. The sample consisted of blood. The chain couples TRBV12-5 to TRBJ1-3; D is uncertain. This CDR3 reads CASGFNSGNTIYF. In nucleotides, the CDR3 is TGTGCTAGTGGTTTCAACTCTGGAAACACCATATATTTT.